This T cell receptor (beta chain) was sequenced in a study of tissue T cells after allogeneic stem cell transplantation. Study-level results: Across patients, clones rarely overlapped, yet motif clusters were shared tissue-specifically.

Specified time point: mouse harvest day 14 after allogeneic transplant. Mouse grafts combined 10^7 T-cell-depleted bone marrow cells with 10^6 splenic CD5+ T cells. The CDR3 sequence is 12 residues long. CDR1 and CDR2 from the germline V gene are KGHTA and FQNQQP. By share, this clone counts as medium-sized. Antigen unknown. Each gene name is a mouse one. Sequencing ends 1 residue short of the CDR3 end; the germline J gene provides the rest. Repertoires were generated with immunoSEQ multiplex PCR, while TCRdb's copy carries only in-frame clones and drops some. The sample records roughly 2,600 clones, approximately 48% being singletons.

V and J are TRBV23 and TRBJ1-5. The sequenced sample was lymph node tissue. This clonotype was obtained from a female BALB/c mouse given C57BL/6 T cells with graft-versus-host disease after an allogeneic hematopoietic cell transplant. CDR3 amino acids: CSSSQNNQAPLF. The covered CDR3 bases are TGCTCCAGCAGTCAAAACAACCAGGCTCCGCTT.